Listed here are 21 T cell receptor beta chains from one sample, sequenced in a study of long-term antiretroviral therapy in people with HIV. immunoSEQ v3.0 was run at survey level. Measured with immunoSEQ multiplex PCR; TCRdb has only the in-frame clones, and not every one. Of fewer than 45,000 clones listed, roughly 96% were seen once; the top ten hold less than 3%. The sample consisted of unsorted PBMCs, taken 3.7 years after starting antiretroviral therapy. The receptors were gathered from a woman in her forties or fifties with HIV.

This chain joins TRBV11-2 and TRBJ2-7; the match to TRBD1 covers 9 bases. The germline V gene has CDR1 SGHAT and CDR2 FQNNGV. CDR3 length: 15 residues. Trimming at V came to 5 bases and at J to 5 bases, leaving 10 bases not matched to a gene. In DNA, the CDR3 is TGTGCCAGCAGCCAACCCGGGACAGGGTACGACGAGCAGTACTTC. Translated, it gives CASSQPGTGYDEQYF. Drawing the rest from reference TRBV11-2 and TRBJ2-7, the complete variable domain is EAGVAQSPRYKIIEKRQSVAFWCNPISGHATLYWYQQILGQGPKLLIQFQNNGVVDDSQLPKDRFSAERLKGVDSTLKIQPAKLEDSAVYLCASSQPGTGYDEQYFGPGTRLTVT.

The V and J genes are TRBV5-1 and TRBJ2-7, with 10 bases identical to TRBD1. The CDR3 is 15 residues long. Trimming removed 4 bases from V and 6 bases from J; junction bases left unmatched: 10. CDR1 and CDR2 from the germline V gene are SGHRS and YFSETQ. The CDR3 DNA sequence: TGCGCCAGCAGCCACACCGGGACAGGGGCTTTCGAGCAGTACTTC. The encoded protein is CASSHTGTGAFEQYF.

The chain links TRBV30 to TRBJ1-6, with 7 bases matching TRBD1. Germline loops: CDR1 GTSNPN, CDR2 SVGIG (reference sequence). The CDR3 is 18 amino acids. Losses at the gene ends were 2 bases for V and 0 bases for J; bases not matched to a gene: 10. In nucleotides, the CDR3 is TGTGCCTGGAGTAAAGAGGGGGCGGTAAGCTCCTATAATTCACCCCTCCACTTT. This sequence encodes CAWSKEGAVSSYNSPLHF.

There are a few counts of this clone. This rearrangement joins TRBV27 to TRBJ2-7; 8 bases are shared with TRBD2. The CDR3 loop spans 13 amino acids. J gave up 3 bases and V 2 bases, and 0 bases lay outside the gene matches. The germline CDR1 and CDR2 sequences are MNHEY and SMNVEV (reference sequence). The chain's CDR3 is CASSLAGGYEQYF. CDR3 sequence (DNA): TGTGCCAGCAGTTTAGCGGGGGGCTACGAGCAGTACTTC.

The chain uses TRBV19 and TRBJ2-1; D possibly corresponds to TRBD1 (5 bases). V lost 3 bases and J 3 bases, leaving 9 bases between the germline ends. The CDR3 spans 14 residues. The germline CDR1 and CDR2 sequences are LNHDA and SQIVND (reference sequence). Here the CDR3 DNA reads TGTGCCAGTAGTATTGACAGATACTACAATGAGCAGTTCTTC. Translation: CASSIDRYYNEQFF. Supplemented by reference TRBV19 and TRBJ2-1, the full variable domain reads DGGITQSPKYLFRKEGQNVTLSCEQNLNHDAMYWYRQDPGQGLRLIYYSQIVNDFQKGDIAEGYSVSREKKESFPLTVTSAQKNPTAFYLCASSIDRYYNEQFFGPGTRLTVL.

The CDR3 region is CASSQDWGESSYEQYF. The CDR3, as DNA: TGCGCCAGCAGCCAAGATTGGGGGGAGAGCTCCTACGAGCAGTACTTC. The chain couples TRBV4-1 to TRBJ2-7, with a weak D call TRBD2 (6 bases). The CDR3 sequence is 16 residues long. CDR1 and CDR2 from the germline V gene are MGHRA and YSYEKL. V lost 0 bases and J lost 0, with 12 bases in between.

The chain joins TRBV10-1 to TRBJ1-2; D remains unclear. V was shortened by 7 bases and J by 12 bases, with 6 bases between the two germline ends. The length of the CDR3 is 8 residues. Germline V gives CDR1 WNHNN, CDR2 SYGVQD (reference sequence). The DNA for the CDR3 is TGCGCCAGCAAGCGGGACACCTTC. Translated, it gives CASKRDTF.

The chain links TRBV6-5 to TRBJ2-3; 7 bases align to TRBD2. This CDR3 comprises 14 residues. The V segment lost 5 bases and the J segment 3 bases; nucleotides outside the gene matches: 5. Per the germline V gene, CDR1 is MNHEY and CDR2 is SVGAGI. The CDR3 coding sequence is TGTGCCAGCAGTCCGGGACTAAAAACAGATACGCAGTATTTT. Encoded protein: CASSPGLKTDTQYF.

This chain joins TRBV7-3 and TRBJ2-3; D possibly corresponds to TRBD2 (6 bases). The germline CDR1 and CDR2 sequences are SGHTA and FQGTGA. V lost 5 bases and J lost 1, with 16 bases in between. The CDR3 consists of 16 residues. CDR3 in amino acids: CASSRDAGRGTDTQYF. The CDR3 nucleotides are TGTGCCAGCAGCCGTGACGCGGGGCGGGGCACAGATACGCAGTATTTT.

The chain has TRBV4-1 and TRBJ1-1, with a tentative D call TRBD1 (6 bases). Germline loops: CDR1 MGHRA, CDR2 YSYEKL. The CDR3 is 17 residues long. Trimming took off 2 bases at V and 1 base at J, with 17 bases between the two ends. CDR3 region: CASSQPKTGHRNTEAFF. The CDR3 DNA reads as TGCGCCAGCAGCCAACCCAAAACGGGACACCGGAACACTGAAGCTTTCTTT.

V is TRBV5-1 and J is TRBJ1-1; D not resolved. This CDR3 has 13 amino acids. Germline V gene data show CDR1 as SGHRS and CDR2 as YFSETQ. Trimming left V 1 base short and J 1 base short, with 5 bases between. CDR3 in amino acids: CASSLTANTEAFF. CDR3 DNA sequence: TGCGCCAGCAGCTTGACAGCGAACACTGAAGCTTTCTTT.

This clone was seen once. V and J are TRBV29-1 and TRBJ2-7, with TRBD2 matching over 13 bases. Germline V CDR1 and CDR2: SQVTM, ANQGSEA. CDR3 size: 12 residues. V lost 7 bases, J lost 6 bases, and 3 bases stayed unmatched. The DNA for the CDR3 is TGCAGCGCGACTAGCGGGGGGTCCGAGCAGTACTTC. Translated, it gives CSATSGGSEQYF.

V and J are TRBV11-3 and TRBJ2-3; the D call may be TRBD1 or TRBD2 (5 bases each). Germline V gives CDR1 SGHNT, CDR2 YENEEA. The CDR3 has 13 amino acids. Trimming pared 5 bases from V and 3 bases from J, leaving 9 bases between. The CDR3 bases are TGTGCCAGCAGCCGGGACGGAACAGATACGCAGTATTTT. Its translation is CASSRDGTDTQYF.

V and J are TRBV7-6 and TRBJ2-5; no clear D. The germline V and J ends were trimmed by 5 bases and 0 bases, with 4 bases remaining between them. The CDR3 totals 12 residues. CDR1 and CDR2 from the germline V gene are SGHVS and FNYEAQ. Here the CDR3 reads CASSPYQETQYF. CDR3 sequence (DNA): TGTGCCAGCAGCCCCTACCAAGAGACCCAGTACTTC.

The chain joins TRBV6-5 to TRBJ1-5, with D maybe TRBD1 (5 bases). The germline V gene encodes CDR1 MNHEY and CDR2 SVGAGI. V lost 7 bases and J lost 3, with 13 bases in between. The CDR3 spans 14 residues. Here the CDR3 DNA reads TGTGCCAGCAAATACACAGGACCCAATCAGCCCCAGCATTTT. Protein product: CASKYTGPNQPQHF.

The gene calls are TRBV19 and TRBJ2-5; D is ambiguous. The CDR3 has 12 amino acids. Germline V gives CDR1 LNHDA, CDR2 SQIVND (reference sequence). V was trimmed by 5 bases and J by 8 bases, leaving 12 bases between them. CDR3 in amino acids: CASSDGLGTQYF. In DNA, the CDR3 is TGTGCCAGTAGTGATGGTCTGGGAACCCAGTACTTC.

The J gene is TRBJ2-5, the V gene TRBV25-1; no clear D. V lost 0 bases and J lost 5, with 7 bases in between. The CDR3 sequence is 13 residues long. Looked up from germline, CDR1 is MGHDK and CDR2 is SYGVNS. CDR3 sequence (DNA): TGTGCCAGCAGTGAATACGACTGGGAGACCCAGTACTTC. Protein product: CASSEYDWETQYF. The entire variable domain, with the rest obtained from reference TRBV25-1 and TRBJ2-5, is as follows: EADIYQTPRYLVIGTGKKITLECSQTMGHDKMYWYQQDPGMELHLIHYSYGVNSTEKGDLSSESTVSRIRTEHFPLTLESARPSHTSQYLCASSEYDWETQYFGPGTRLLVL.

The chain links TRBV6-5 to TRBJ2-3, with D perhaps matching TRBD2 (5 bases). Germline lookup yields CDR1 MNHEY and CDR2 SVGAGI. This CDR3 has 15 residues. Trimming left V 0 bases short and J 1 base short, with 8 bases between. Here the CDR3 DNA reads TGTGCCAGCAGTTACTCGATCGGGGGCACAGATACGCAGTATTTT. Translated, it gives CASSYSIGGTDTQYF.

The V and J genes are TRBV30 and TRBJ1-1; D gene unclear. Germline V gene sequence: CDR1 GTSNPN, CDR2 SVGIG (reference sequence). The CDR3 contains 11 residues. V was pared by 2 bases and J by 10 bases, with 11 bases between. CDR3 DNA: TGTGCCTGGAGTCAGGAGGCAAGAGCTTTCTTT. Translating it yields CAWSQEARAFF.

This chain uses TRBV7-2 with TRBJ1-1; 8 nucleotides line up with TRBD1. The V gene end was trimmed by 5 bases and the J gene end by 1 base; junction bases not matched to a gene: 9. The CDR3 runs 16 residues. CDR1 and CDR2 from the germline V gene are SGHTA and FQGNSA. The CDR3 region is CASSTRTGRGNTEAFF. DNA of the CDR3: TGTGCCAGCAGCACTCGGACAGGGAGGGGGAACACTGAAGCTTTCTTT. Full variable domain (missing parts from reference TRBV7-2 and TRBJ1-1): GAGVSQSPSNKVTEKGKDVELRCDPISGHTALYWYRQSLGQGLEFLIYFQGNSAPDKSGLPSDRFSAERTGGSVSTLTIQRTQQEDSAVYLCASSTRTGRGNTEAFFGQGTRLTVV.

This clone has a single count. The chain has TRBV5-1 and TRBJ2-2, with 7 bases lining up with TRBD1. This CDR3 is built from 16 residues. Germline CDR1 and CDR2: SGHRS and YFSETQ. The V segment lost 4 bases and the J segment 0 bases; nucleotides outside the gene matches: 6. CDR3 sequence reads: CASSQGQSPNTGELFF. DNA for the CDR3: TGCGCCAGCAGCCAGGGACAGAGCCCGAACACCGGGGAGCTGTTTTTT.